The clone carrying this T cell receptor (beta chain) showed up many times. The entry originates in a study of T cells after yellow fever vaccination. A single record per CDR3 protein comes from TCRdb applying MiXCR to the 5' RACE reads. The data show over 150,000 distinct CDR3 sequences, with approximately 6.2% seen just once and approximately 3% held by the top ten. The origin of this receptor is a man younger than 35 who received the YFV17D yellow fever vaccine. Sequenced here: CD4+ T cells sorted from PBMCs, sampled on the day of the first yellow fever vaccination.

This CDR3 is CSVDGGLRSYSYNEQFF. CDR3 bases: TGCAGCGTTGACGGCGGTTTGAGGTCCTACTCCTACAATGAGCAGTTCTTC. The chain combines TRBV29-1 with TRBJ2-1; D uncertain. The CDR3 has 17 amino acids. Germline V lookup: CDR1 SQVTM, CDR2 ANQGSEA. Trimming pared 3 bases from V and 0 bases from J, leaving 18 bases between.